These 9 T cell receptor beta chains were all obtained from the same sample, sequenced in a study of T cells after yellow fever vaccination. Each CDR3 protein gets one entry after TCRdb re-called the 5' RACE reads with MiXCR. This sample carries approximately 300,000 distinct CDR3 sequences, approximately 12% of them seen once, and the ten largest clones take around 0.49%. This material consisted of CD4+ T cells sorted from PBMCs, taken 45 days after the yellow fever booster vaccination. The receptors derive from a man under 40 who received the YFV17D yellow fever vaccine.

This sequence joins TRBV7-2 and TRBJ2-5; TRBD2 matches 11 bases. The CDR3 has 17 residues. The V gene's germline CDR1 is SGHTA and CDR2 FQGNSA. V shed 5 bases, J shed 0 bases, and the junction held 8 bases outside the gene matches. CDR3 nucleotides: TGTGCCAGCAGCCGCGTTGGGACTAGCGGAAACCAAGAGACCCAGTACTTC. Protein: CASSRVGTSGNQETQYF.

This clonotype was seen ten or more times. The V gene is TRBV10-3, the J gene TRBJ2-2; D ambiguous. CDR1 and CDR2 from the germline V gene are ENHRY and SYGVKD. This CDR3 is 16 amino acids long. Trimming took 3 bases from V and 0 from J, leaving 11 bases between them. The CDR3 bases are TGTGCCATCAGTGACTCGCGGTTGACGAACACCGGGGAGCTGTTTTTT. Translation: CAISDSRLTNTGELFF.

In its sample, this clonotype was seen a few times. V usage is TRBV10-3 and J usage is TRBJ2-5, with D maybe TRBD1 (6 bases). The CDR3 runs to 14 residues. Germline CDR1 ENHRY, CDR2 SYGVKD. V was pared by 3 bases and J by 4 bases, with 12 bases between. This chain's CDR3 is CAISERQVGETQYF. CDR3 coding DNA: TGTGCCATCAGTGAACGACAGGTGGGAGAGACCCAGTACTTC.

J is TRBJ2-2 and V is TRBV7-2; the match to TRBD1 covers 8 bases. J was trimmed by 3 bases and V by 5 bases; bases with no gene match: 5. CDR3 length: 15 residues. CDR1 is SGHTA and CDR2 is FQGNSA in the germline V gene. CDR3 protein: CASSVRGQDTGELFF. In nucleotides, the CDR3 is TGTGCCAGCAGCGTCAGGGGGCAAGACACCGGGGAGCTGTTTTTT.

The chain employs TRBV11-2 and TRBJ2-2; 13 positions match TRBD2. Unmatched junction bases numbered 7, after V lost 5 bases and J lost 7 bases. The germline CDR1 and CDR2 sequences are SGHAT and FQNNGV. This CDR3 has 16 amino acids. CDR3 sequence: CASSLGLAGDYGELFF. CDR3 bases: TGTGCCAGCAGCCTCGGACTAGCGGGAGATTACGGGGAGCTGTTTTTT.

There are a few counts of this clonotype. The chain carries TRBV7-2 and TRBJ2-1, with 7 positions matching TRBD2. This CDR3 comprises 15 residues. V shed 5 bases and J 5 bases; nucleotides not matched to a gene: 9. Germline loops: CDR1 SGHTA, CDR2 FQGNSA. DNA of the CDR3: TGTGCCAGCAGCCCCCCGGGACTATCCGACAATGAGCAGTTCTTC. Residues: CASSPPGLSDNEQFF.

Ten or more counts support this clonotype. The gene calls are TRBV4-2 and TRBJ2-5; no clear D gene. Germline CDR1 reads LGHNA; CDR2 reads YNFKEQ. The ends were cut back, 5 bases at V and 1 base at J, with 8 bases in the middle. CDR3 size: 13 residues. The CDR3 DNA is TGTGCCAGCAGCGGGCCCCTCCAAGAGACCCAGTACTTC. Protein product: CASSGPLQETQYF.

This clonotype showed up many times. CDR3 loop: CASSGRDHTDTQYF. The CDR3 coding sequence is TGTGCCAGCAGCGGCCGGGACCACACAGATACGCAGTATTTT. The chain uses TRBV7-9 and TRBJ2-3, with D perhaps given as TRBD1 or TRBD2 (5 bases each). From germline, CDR1 is SEHNR and CDR2 FQNEAQ (reference sequence). V was trimmed by 5 bases and J by 2 bases, leaving 11 bases between them. The CDR3 consists of 14 residues.

In the case of this clonotype: A read error may produce the germline difference seen at one junction end. This chain uses TRBV6-6 with TRBJ2-7; 9 bases agree with TRBD1. The germline V gene has CDR1 MNHNY and CDR2 SVGAGI (reference sequence). CDR3 size: 12 residues. The CDR3: CASSKDRGLHFF. CDR3 sequence (DNA): TGTGCCAGCAGTAAGGACAGGGGCCTGCATTTTTTC.